This T cell receptor (beta chain) was sequenced in a study of early T cells in non-severe SARS-CoV-2 infection. Study information: Bulk RNA taken from unsorted whole blood was sequenced, leaving chains unpaired.

This clonotype counts as medium-sized. TCRdb passed the 5' RACE reads through MiXCR, listing each CDR3 protein once. The sample has over 20,000 distinct CDR3 sequences; more than 4.5% are singletons. V was cut by 6 bases and J by 1 base, with 15 bases left in between. The CDR3 sequence is 15 residues long. The germline gives CDR1 MNHNY, CDR2 SVGAGI (reference sequence). V is TRBV6-6 and J is TRBJ1-2; no clear D. The receptor's source is an adult who was a healthcare worker with PCR-confirmed SARS-CoV-2 infection or an uninfected control (not recorded which). Sequencing input: whole blood. The CDR3 is CASRGGRINNYGYTF. The DNA for the CDR3 is TGTGCCAGCAGGGGCGGACGGATCAATAACTATGGCTACACCTTC.